Listed below are T cell receptor beta chains from one sample, sequenced in a study of patients and donors after allogeneic stem cell transplantation. TCRdb redid the calling of the RT-PCR reads with MiXCR, one entry per CDR3 protein. The sample contains about a million distinct CDR3 sequences, more than 15% of which appear only once. The sequenced sample was blood, either unsorted or a sorted T cell fraction (not recorded which). Receptors originate from a human donor who was either an allogeneic HSCT recipient or a stem cell or donor lymphocyte infusion donor (not recorded which). It is not recorded whose cells these are; they may come from a transplant donor. The CDR3 runs from the conserved cysteine through the conserved F or W. Fields, in order: clone size, J gene, D gene, V gene, CDR3 protein, CDR3 DNA. A D gene is named only where the DNA matches it firmly. A clone size is listed for some rows: how often the clone was seen (once, few, many), or a class if it is expanded.

clone size: many; J gene: TRBJ2-1; D gene: NA; V gene: TRBV10-3; CDR3 protein: CAISGTRSEDEQFF; CDR3 DNA: TGTGCCATATCCGGGACACGGTCGGAGGATGAGCAGTTCTTC
clone size: NA; J gene: TRBJ2-6; D gene: NA; V gene: TRBV6-2/TRBV6-3; CDR3 protein: CASIDWGSGANVLTF; CDR3 DNA: TGTGCCAGCATCGACTGGGGGTCTGGGGCCAACGTCCTGACTTTC
clone size: few; J gene: TRBJ2-7; D gene: NA; V gene: TRBV5-1; CDR3 protein: CASSTETGPVEQYF; CDR3 DNA: TGCGCCAGCAGCACAGAGACAGGACCCGTCGAGCAGTACTTC
clone size: many; J gene: TRBJ2-1; D gene: TRBD2; V gene: TRBV6-1; CDR3 protein: CASTSNPGLGSNEQFF; CDR3 DNA: TGTGCCAGTACCTCAAACCCGGGACTAGGGTCCAATGAGCAGTTCTTC
clone size: many; J gene: TRBJ2-2; D gene: TRBD1; V gene: TRBV20-1; CDR3 protein: CSARVLTGAGELFF; CDR3 DNA: TGCAGTGCTAGAGTCCTGACAGGGGCCGGGGAGCTGTTTTTT
clone size: NA; J gene: TRBJ2-7; D gene: NA; V gene: TRBV12-3/TRBV12-4; CDR3 protein: CASSLYFSYEQYF; CDR3 DNA: TGTGCCAGCAGTTTGTACTTCTCCTACGAGCAGTACTTC
clone size: NA; J gene: TRBJ1-2; D gene: NA; V gene: TRBV7-2; CDR3 protein: CASSPRNTLNYGYTF; CDR3 DNA: TGTGCCAGCAGCCCCCGCAACACATTAAACTATGGCTACACCTTC
clone size: few; J gene: TRBJ2-6; D gene: TRBD1; V gene: TRBV25-1; CDR3 protein: CASSGVKDRLDLSGANVLTF; CDR3 DNA: TGTGCCAGCAGTGGGGTAAAGGACAGGCTTGACTTGTCTGGGGCCAACGTCCTGACTTTC
clone size: NA; J gene: TRBJ2-1; D gene: TRBD2; V gene: TRBV3-1; CDR3 protein: CASSQDLASGSYNEQFF; CDR3 DNA: TGTGCCAGCAGCCAAGATTTGGCTAGCGGCTCCTACAATGAGCAGTTCTTC
clone size: NA; J gene: TRBJ1-5; D gene: NA; V gene: TRBV12-3/TRBV12-4; CDR3 protein: CASRMQGAGGNQPQHF; CDR3 DNA: TGTGCCAGCAGAATGCAGGGTGCTGGGGGCAATCAGCCCCAGCATTTT
clone size: NA; J gene: TRBJ2-2; D gene: TRBD2; V gene: TRBV12-5; CDR3 protein: CASGLVPGTSGGNTGELFF; CDR3 DNA: TGTGCTAGTGGTTTGGTACCAGGGACTAGCGGGGGGAACACCGGGGAGCTGTTTTTT
clone size: few; J gene: TRBJ1-1; D gene: TRBD1; V gene: TRBV29-1; CDR3 protein: CSVDEQGAEAFF; CDR3 DNA: TGCAGCGTTGATGAACAGGGGGCTGAAGCTTTCTTT
clone size: NA; J gene: TRBJ2-4; D gene: NA; V gene: TRBV3-1; CDR3 protein: CASRDHLAKNIQYF; CDR3 DNA: TGTGCCAGTCGGGACCATCTAGCCAAAAACATTCAGTACTTC
clone size: NA; J gene: TRBJ2-3; D gene: NA; V gene: TRBV25-1; CDR3 protein: CASSARLGLGQYF; CDR3 DNA: TGTGCCAGCTCTGCCCGTTTGGGGCTGGGGCAGTATTTT
clone size: few; J gene: TRBJ2-7; D gene: NA; V gene: TRBV28; CDR3 protein: CATRLGVGGTYEQYF; CDR3 DNA: TGTGCCACACGGTTGGGAGTTGGCGGGACCTACGAGCAGTACTTC
clone size: NA; J gene: TRBJ2-1; D gene: TRBD1; V gene: TRBV19; CDR3 protein: CASSTLGTGSNEQFF; CDR3 DNA: TGTGCCAGTAGTACCCTGGGGACAGGGAGCAATGAGCAGTTCTTC
clone size: NA; J gene: TRBJ1-5; D gene: NA; V gene: TRBV12-3/TRBV12-4; CDR3 protein: CASSLAPNRAQHF; CDR3 DNA: TGTGCCAGCAGTTTAGCCCCAAACAGGGCCCAGCATTTT
clone size: few; J gene: TRBJ1-1; D gene: TRBD1; V gene: TRBV20-1; CDR3 protein: CSARSGTAKKNTEAFF; CDR3 DNA: TGCAGTGCTAGAAGTGGGACAGCAAAGAAGAACACTGAAGCTTTCTTT
clone size: few; J gene: TRBJ1-2; D gene: TRBD1; V gene: TRBV29-1; CDR3 protein: CSVEVGQERYGYTF; CDR3 DNA: TGCAGCGTTGAAGTTGGACAGGAGAGGTATGGCTACACCTTC
clone size: few; J gene: TRBJ2-5; D gene: TRBD1; V gene: TRBV7-9; CDR3 protein: CASSPTTRQGGETQYF; CDR3 DNA: TGTGCCAGCAGCCCTACGACCCGACAGGGTGGGGAGACCCAGTACTTC
clone size: NA; J gene: TRBJ1-2; D gene: NA; V gene: TRBV28; CDR3 protein: CASSLSDVGFYGYTF; CDR3 DNA: TGTGCCAGCAGTTTATCGGACGTGGGGTTCTATGGCTACACCTTC
clone size: few; J gene: TRBJ2-3; D gene: TRBD2; V gene: TRBV15; CDR3 protein: CATSRGGGDTDTQYF; CDR3 DNA: TGTGCCACCAGCAGAGGCGGGGGGGACACAGATACGCAGTATTTT
clone size: few; J gene: TRBJ1-2; D gene: TRBD1; V gene: TRBV6-2/TRBV6-3; CDR3 protein: CASSYYPPPNRGMNLYGYTF; CDR3 DNA: TGTGCCAGCAGTTACTACCCTCCCCCGAACAGGGGGATGAATCTCTATGGCTACACCTTC
clone size: NA; J gene: TRBJ1-1; D gene: TRBD1; V gene: TRBV7-2; CDR3 protein: CASSGTQGAKTEAFF; CDR3 DNA: TGTGCCAGCAGCGGTACCCAGGGGGCGAAAACTGAAGCTTTCTTT
clone size: many; J gene: TRBJ2-4; D gene: NA; V gene: TRBV24-1; CDR3 protein: CATSDPTGPENIQYF; CDR3 DNA: TGTGCCACCAGTGATCCAACAGGACCCGAAAACATTCAGTACTTC
clone size: few; J gene: TRBJ1-2; D gene: NA; V gene: TRBV30; CDR3 protein: CAWRAGRANYGYTF; CDR3 DNA: TGTGCCTGGAGGGCAGGGAGAGCTAACTATGGCTACACCTTC
clone size: few; J gene: TRBJ2-3; D gene: NA; V gene: TRBV5-1; CDR3 protein: CASSLGPTHGTDTQYF; CDR3 DNA: TGCGCCAGCAGCCTGGGCCCCACTCACGGCACAGATACGCAGTATTTT
clone size: NA; J gene: TRBJ1-4; D gene: NA; V gene: TRBV27; CDR3 protein: CASSFRPPGANEKLFF; CDR3 DNA: TGTGCCAGCAGTTTTCGGCCGCCGGGGGCTAATGAAAAACTGTTTTTT
clone size: few; J gene: TRBJ1-5; D gene: NA; V gene: TRBV12-3/TRBV12-4; CDR3 protein: CASSLRHQPQHF; CDR3 DNA: TGTGCCAGCAGTTTAAGGCATCAGCCCCAGCATTTT
clone size: few; J gene: TRBJ2-5; D gene: NA; V gene: TRBV4-3; CDR3 protein: CASSQGRFGGETQYF; CDR3 DNA: TGCGCCAGCAGCCAAGGAAGATTCGGGGGAGAGACCCAGTACTTC
clone size: few; J gene: TRBJ1-2; D gene: NA; V gene: TRBV29-1; CDR3 protein: CSVAVREGYGYTF; CDR3 DNA: TGCAGCGTTGCCGTCAGGGAGGGCTATGGCTACACCTTC
clone size: NA; J gene: TRBJ1-4; D gene: NA; V gene: TRBV7-9; CDR3 protein: CASSAYGRGTEKLFF; CDR3 DNA: TGTGCCAGCAGCGCTTATGGCCGGGGTACTGAAAAACTGTTTTTT
clone size: many; J gene: TRBJ1-1; D gene: NA; V gene: TRBV12-3/TRBV12-4; CDR3 protein: CASSSGWEAFF; CDR3 DNA: TGTGCCAGCAGTTCCGGTTGGGAAGCTTTCTTT
clone size: few; J gene: TRBJ1-1; D gene: NA; V gene: TRBV5-1; CDR3 protein: CASSPDDREAFF; CDR3 DNA: TGCGCCAGCAGCCCCGACGACAGAGAAGCTTTCTTT
clone size: few; J gene: TRBJ2-5; D gene: NA; V gene: TRBV20-1; CDR3 protein: CSASGGRGTETQYF; CDR3 DNA: TGCAGTGCTAGTGGAGGGAGGGGGACGGAGACCCAGTACTTC
clone size: NA; J gene: TRBJ2-3; D gene: TRBD2; V gene: TRBV5-1; CDR3 protein: CASSGTSATDTQYF; CDR3 DNA: TGCGCCAGCAGCGGGACTAGCGCCACAGATACGCAGTATTTT
clone size: NA; J gene: TRBJ2-7; D gene: TRBD1; V gene: TRBV3-1; CDR3 protein: CASSRLDRGPYEQYF; CDR3 DNA: TGTGCCAGCAGCCGCCTCGACAGGGGCCCTTACGAGCAGTACTTC
clone size: few; J gene: TRBJ1-2; D gene: NA; V gene: TRBV20-1; CDR3 protein: CSAWQGDYGYTF; CDR3 DNA: TGCAGTGCTTGGCAGGGTGACTATGGCTACACCTTC
clone size: many; J gene: TRBJ2-1; D gene: NA; V gene: TRBV29-1; CDR3 protein: CSVEGGAMAFF; CDR3 DNA: TGCAGCGTTGAAGGCGGAGCAATGGCGTTCTTC
clone size: NA; J gene: TRBJ1-2; D gene: TRBD1; V gene: TRBV5-1; CDR3 protein: CASSLALGQSDYNYGYTF; CDR3 DNA: TGCGCCAGCAGCTTGGCCTTGGGACAGTCGGATTATAACTATGGCTACACCTTC
clone size: NA; J gene: TRBJ2-5; D gene: NA; V gene: TRBV12-3/TRBV12-4; CDR3 protein: CASSPPQKETQYF; CDR3 DNA: TGTGCCAGCAGCCCACCACAGAAAGAGACCCAGTACTTC